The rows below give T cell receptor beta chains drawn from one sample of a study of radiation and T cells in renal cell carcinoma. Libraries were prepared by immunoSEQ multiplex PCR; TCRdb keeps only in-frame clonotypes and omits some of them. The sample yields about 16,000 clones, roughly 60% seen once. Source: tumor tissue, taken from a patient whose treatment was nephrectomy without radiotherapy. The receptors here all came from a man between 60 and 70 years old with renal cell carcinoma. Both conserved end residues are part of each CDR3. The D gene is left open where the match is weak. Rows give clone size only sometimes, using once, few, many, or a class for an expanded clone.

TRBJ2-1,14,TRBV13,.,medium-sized,TGTGCCAGCAGCTCCCGCCGAACCAACAATGAGCAGTTCTTC,CASSSRRTNNEQFF
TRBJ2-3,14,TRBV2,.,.,TGTGCCAGCAGTGAAGCGCTTCAGGGAGATACGCAGTATTTT,CASSEALQGDTQYF
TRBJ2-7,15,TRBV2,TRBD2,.,TGTGCCAGCAGTGACCGCGGGAGAGCGGGCCCCGAGCAGTACTTC,CASSDRGRAGPEQYF
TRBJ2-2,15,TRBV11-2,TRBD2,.,TGTGCCAGCAGCCGGACTAGCGGGTTCACCGGGGAGCTGTTTTTT,CASSRTSGFTGELFF
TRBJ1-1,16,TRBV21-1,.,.,TGTGCCAGCAGCAAAGAAACAGGGCGCCCGAACACTGAAGCTTTCTTT,CASSKETGRPNTEAFF
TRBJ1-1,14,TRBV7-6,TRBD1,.,TGTGCCAGCAGCTTGACAGGGGGCCACACTGAAGCTTTCTTT,CASSLTGGHTEAFF
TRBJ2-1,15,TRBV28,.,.,TGTGCCAGCAGTTTCCGGGACCGAGTCCTTTATCAGCAGTTCTTC,CASSFRDRVLYQQFF
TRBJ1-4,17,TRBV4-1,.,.,TGCGCCAGCAGCCAAGCCCAAATTAGGGGGGCGGGCGAAAAACTGTTTTTT,CASSQAQIRGAGEKLFF
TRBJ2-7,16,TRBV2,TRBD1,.,TGTGCCAGCGGCGAGGGACAGGGTGCCCATAGGGACGAGCAGTACTTC,CASGEGQGAHRDEQYF
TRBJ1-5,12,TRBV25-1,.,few,TGTGCCAGCAGTGTCTTGGGGCAGCCCCAGCATTTT,CASSVLGQPQHF
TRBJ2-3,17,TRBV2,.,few,TGTGCCAGCAACTCAGGGGGGAGTCTAGAGGGGGCAGATACGCAGTATTTT,CASNSGGSLEGADTQYF
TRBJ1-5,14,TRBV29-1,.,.,TGCAGCGTGATCCCAAAGGGGGGCAATCAGCCCCAGCATTTT,CSVIPKGGNQPQHF
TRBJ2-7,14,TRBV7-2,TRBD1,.,TGTGCCAGCAGCTTGACCCGGGACAGGGACGAGCAGTACTTC,CASSLTRDRDEQYF
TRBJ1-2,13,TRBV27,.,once,TGTGCCAGCAGCACAAGGGCAGGGGATGGCTACACCTTC,CASSTRAGDGYTF
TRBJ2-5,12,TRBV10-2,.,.,TGCGCCAGCACGGGGGCCCAAGAGACCCAGTACTTC,CASTGAQETQYF
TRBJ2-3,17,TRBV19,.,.,TGTGCCAGTAGTCTATCTCCAGGACGTACCTCGGGAGATACGCAGTATTTT,CASSLSPGRTSGDTQYF
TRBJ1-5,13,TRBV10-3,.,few,TGTGCCATCAGTGATGGTGGTTCTGGGCCCCAGCATTTT,CAISDGGSGPQHF
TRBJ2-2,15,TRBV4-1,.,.,TGCGCCAGCAGCCAAGGCTTTGCCCACACCGGGGAGCTGTTTTTT,CASSQGFAHTGELFF
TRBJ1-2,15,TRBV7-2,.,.,TGTGCCAGCAGGCTCGACTTTGGGGGAGACTATGGCTACACCTTC,CASRLDFGGDYGYTF
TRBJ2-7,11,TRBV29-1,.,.,TGCAGCGGGACCCAGGGGTACGAGCAGTACTTC,CSGTQGYEQYF
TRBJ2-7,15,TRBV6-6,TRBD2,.,TGTGCCAGCAGTTACCGAGCGGGAGGATCCTACGAGCAGTACTTC,CASSYRAGGSYEQYF
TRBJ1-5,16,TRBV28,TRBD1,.,TGTGCCAGCAGTTCCCCCCGGGGACAGAACAATCAGCCCCAGCATTTT,CASSSPRGQNNQPQHF
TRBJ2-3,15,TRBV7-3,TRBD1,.,TGTGCCAGCAGCTTAACTTTACAGGGGGCAGATACGCAGTATTTT,CASSLTLQGADTQYF
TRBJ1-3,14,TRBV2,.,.,TGTGCCAGAGACAGAGGGACATCTGGAAACACCATATATTTT,CARDRGTSGNTIYF
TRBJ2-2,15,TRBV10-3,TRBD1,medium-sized,TGTGCCACGCAGGCCCCACAGGGGGACACCGGGGAGCTGTTTTTT,CATQAPQGDTGELFF
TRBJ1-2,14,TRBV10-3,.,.,TGTGCCATCAGTGAAATGACAGATAACTATGGCTACACCTTC,CAISEMTDNYGYTF
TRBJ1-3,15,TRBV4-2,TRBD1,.,TGTGCCAGCAGCCTGGGACAGCGCTCTGGAAACACCATATATTTT,CASSLGQRSGNTIYF
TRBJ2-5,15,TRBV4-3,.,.,TGCGCCAGCAGCCAGGGGGACGGGGCGGGGGAGACCCAGTACTTC,CASSQGDGAGETQYF
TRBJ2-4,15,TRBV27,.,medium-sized,TGTGCCAGCAGTTTATCTTCGGGAGCCAAAAACATTCAGTACTTC,CASSLSSGAKNIQYF
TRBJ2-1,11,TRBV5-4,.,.,TGTGCCAGCAGTAAACAGGGTGAGCAGTTCTTC,CASSKQGEQFF
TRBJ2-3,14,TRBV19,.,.,TGTGCCAGTAGTATAAATCATCAAGGGGATACGCAGTATTTT,CASSINHQGDTQYF
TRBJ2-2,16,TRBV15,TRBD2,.,TGTGCCACCAGCAGAGATCTGGCGGGGGGGCCAGGGGAGCTGTTTTTT,CATSRDLAGGPGELFF
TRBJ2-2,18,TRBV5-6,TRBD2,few,TGTGCCAGCAGCCTCCGGGGGGGCGCACTAGCCTCCGTTAGGGAGCTGTTTTTT,CASSLRGGALASVRELFF
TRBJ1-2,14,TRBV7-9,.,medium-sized,TGTGCCAGCAGCTTAGCGGCCCCCGGAGCTGGCTACACCTTC,CASSLAAPGAGYTF
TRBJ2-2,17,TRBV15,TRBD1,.,TGTGCCACCAGCAGAGATCGGCAGGGGGCGAACACCGGGGAGCTGTTTTTT,CATSRDRQGANTGELFF
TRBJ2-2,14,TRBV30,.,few,TGTGCCTGGAGTGTAGACGGAAACACCGGGGAGCTGTTTTTT,CAWSVDGNTGELFF
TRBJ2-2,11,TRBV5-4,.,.,TGTGCCAGCAGCCGGAGGGAGGAGCTGTTTTTT,CASSRREELFF
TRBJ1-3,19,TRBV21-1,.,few,TGTGCCAGCAGCAAAGCGGGGCAGAAGTTCCTCTCTCTTGGAAACACCATATATTTT,CASSKAGQKFLSLGNTIYF
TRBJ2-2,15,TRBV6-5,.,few,TGTGCCAGCAGGGGACATCGTTCGAACACCGGGGAGCTGTTTTTT,CASRGHRSNTGELFF
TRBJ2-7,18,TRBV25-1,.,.,TGTGCCAGCAGTAATAGAGGAGAGTGGGCAGGGAAAAGGTACGAGCAGTACTTC,CASSNRGEWAGKRYEQYF
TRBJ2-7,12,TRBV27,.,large,TGTGCCAGCAGTTCGTCCTCCTACGAGCAGTACTTC,CASSSSSYEQYF
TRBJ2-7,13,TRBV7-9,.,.,TGTGCCAGCAGCTTGGGCCCAGGGGGGGAGCAGTACTTC,CASSLGPGGEQYF
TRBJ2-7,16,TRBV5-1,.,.,TGCGCCAGCAGCCCTGGGGGTCAGGGGCCTTTCTACGAGCAGTACTTC,CASSPGGQGPFYEQYF
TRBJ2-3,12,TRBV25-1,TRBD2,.,TGTGCCAGCAGCGCGGGAGCAGATACGCAGTATTTT,CASSAGADTQYF
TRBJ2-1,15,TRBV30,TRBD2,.,TGTGCCTGGAGACCCCTAGCGGGAGCCTACAATGAGCAGTTCTTC,CAWRPLAGAYNEQFF
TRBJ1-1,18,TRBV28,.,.,TGTGCCAGCAGACGATTTTCGGGGGGGCCCGGAGCGAACACTGAAGCTTTCTTT,CASRRFSGGPGANTEAFF
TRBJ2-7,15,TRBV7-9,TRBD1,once,TGTGCCAGCAGCCCACCGGGACAGGGGGCTTACGAGCAGTACTTC,CASSPPGQGAYEQYF
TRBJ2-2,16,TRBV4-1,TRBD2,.,TGCGCCAGCAGCCATCCGGGACTAGCGGGACCTGGGGAGCTGTTTTTT,CASSHPGLAGPGELFF
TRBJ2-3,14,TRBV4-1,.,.,TGCGCCAGCCCCAGAATAGGGAATGGAGATACGCAGTATTTT,CASPRIGNGDTQYF